This T cell receptor beta chain was recorded in a study of T cell responses to AZD1222 COVID-19 vaccine. Study-wide context: Pooled in the analysis were second doses at about 4 or about 12 weeks. Notes on the study in general: Spike-wide coverage was observed for vaccine-associated CD4 TCRs, with dominant responses at 160-218 and 743-854. Increases in Spike-specific TCR breadth and depth were seen after two AZD1222 doses. Donors were largely white British and mainly female; clonal diversity was possibly underestimated.

Remarks on this clone: Its antigen is unknown. An end of the junction does not agree with germline; a read error may underlie this.

The protocol was immunoSEQ multiplex PCR, while the TCRdb copy is restricted to in-frame clones and leaves out a portion. The sample has 100,000 or so clones, around nine tenths seen once. Germline CDR1 is SSHAT and CDR2 is FNYEAQ (reference sequence). The CDR3 covers 12 residues. The source of this sequence is an adult in good health. The sequencing here drew on peripheral blood, taken on day 0 of AZD1222 vaccination. The V gene is TRBV7-7, the J gene TRBJ2-2, with D unresolved. Written as DNA, the CDR3 is TGTGCTAGCAGCTTAGAGGACGGGGAGCTGTTTTTT. This gives the protein CASSLEDGELFF. The whole variable domain, remainder taken from reference TRBV7-7 and TRBJ2-2, is GAGVSQSPRYKVTKRGQDVTLRCDPISSHATLYWYQQALGQGPEFLTYFNYEAQPDKSGLPSDRFSAERPEGSISTLTIQRTEQRDSAMYRCASSLEDGELFFGEGSRLTVL.